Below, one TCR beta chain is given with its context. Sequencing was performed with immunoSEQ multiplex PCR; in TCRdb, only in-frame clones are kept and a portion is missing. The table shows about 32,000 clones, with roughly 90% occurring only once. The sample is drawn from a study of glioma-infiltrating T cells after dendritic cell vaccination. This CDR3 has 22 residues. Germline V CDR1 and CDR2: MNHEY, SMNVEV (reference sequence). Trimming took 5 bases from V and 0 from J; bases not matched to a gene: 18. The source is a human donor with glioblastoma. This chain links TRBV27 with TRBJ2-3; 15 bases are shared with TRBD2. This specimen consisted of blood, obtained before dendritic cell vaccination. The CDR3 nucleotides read TGTGCCAGCAGTCTCCGAAAATTGGAGGGACTAGCGGGGGGCATGAGCACAGATACGCAGTATTTT. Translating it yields CASSLRKLEGLAGGMSTDTQYF.